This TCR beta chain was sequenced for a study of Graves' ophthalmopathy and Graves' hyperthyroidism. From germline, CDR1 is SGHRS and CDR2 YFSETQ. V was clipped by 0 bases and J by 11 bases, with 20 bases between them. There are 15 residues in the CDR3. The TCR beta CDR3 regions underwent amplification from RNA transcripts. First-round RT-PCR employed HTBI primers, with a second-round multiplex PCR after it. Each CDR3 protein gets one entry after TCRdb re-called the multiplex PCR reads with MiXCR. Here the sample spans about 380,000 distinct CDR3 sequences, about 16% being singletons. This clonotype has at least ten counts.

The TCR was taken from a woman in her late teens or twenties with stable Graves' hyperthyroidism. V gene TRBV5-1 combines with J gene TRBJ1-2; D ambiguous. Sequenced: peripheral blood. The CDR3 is CASSLASGPIDRYTF. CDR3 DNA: TGCGCCAGCAGCTTGGCGTCCGGGCCCATTGATCGATACACCTTC.